Below, 18 T cell receptor beta chains from the same sample are listed, as sequenced in a study of blood T cell repertoires in COVID-19. The table came from immunoSEQ multiplex PCR; TCRdb's copy has only in-frame clones and leaves some out. The sample contains 200,000 to 300,000 clones, about 90% of which appear only once. The sequencing sample was made of peripheral blood. The source is a person between 18 and 35 years old with COVID-19, enrolled during active disease.

The chain employs TRBV7-8 and TRBJ2-7; the match to TRBD1 covers 7 bases. This CDR3 spans 15 amino acids. CDR1 and CDR2 (germline): SGHVS, FQNEAQ. Trimming removed 2 bases from V and 0 bases from J; junction bases left unmatched: 4. CDR3 sequence: CASSLQGEGSYEQYF. As DNA, the CDR3 is TGTGCCAGCAGCTTACAGGGGGAAGGCTCCTACGAGCAGTACTTC. The full variable domain, its missing parts supplied by reference TRBV7-8 and TRBJ2-7, is GAGVSQSPRYKVAKRGQDVALRCDPISGHVSLFWYQQALGQGPEFLTYFQNEAQLDKSGLPSDRFFAERPEGSVSTLKIQRTQQEDSAVYLCASSLQGEGSYEQYFGPGTRLTVT.

V usage is TRBV5-1 and J usage is TRBJ2-5; 9 nucleotides line up with TRBD1. There are 15 residues in the CDR3. J lost 5 bases, V lost 3 bases, and 8 bases had no gene match. Per the germline V gene, CDR1 is SGHRS and CDR2 is YFSETQ. CDR3 residues: CASSWMGQGGETQYF. DNA of the CDR3: TGCGCCAGCAGCTGGATGGGACAGGGCGGGGAGACCCAGTACTTC.

This chain connects TRBV9 to TRBJ1-1; D not resolved. Trimming took off 2 bases at V and 0 bases at J, with 11 bases between the two ends. In germline, CDR1 is SGDLS, CDR2 YYNGEE. This CDR3 spans 15 amino acids. CDR3 in amino acids: CASSVDGRVNTEAFF. CDR3 DNA: TGTGCCAGCAGCGTTGACGGGAGGGTGAACACTGAAGCTTTCTTT.

The chain recombines TRBV7-3 with TRBJ2-7; unclear D gene. This CDR3 comprises 13 residues. Trimming shortened V by 5 bases and J by 0 bases, and 8 bases separated the two germline ends. Germline V gene sequence: CDR1 SGHTA, CDR2 FQGTGA. CDR3 sequence: CASSPRHSYEQYF. The CDR3 bases are TGTGCCAGCAGCCCCAGACACTCCTACGAGCAGTACTTC.

V is TRBV4-2 and J is TRBJ1-2; no definite D call. Trimming shortened V by 0 bases and J by 4 bases, and 12 bases separated the two germline ends. Germline values: CDR1 LGHNA, CDR2 YNFKEQ. The CDR3 length is 15 residues. In DNA form, the CDR3 reads TGTGCCAGCAGCCAAGATGGTACGGACTTCTATGGCTACACCTTC. Amino acid sequence: CASSQDGTDFYGYTF.

The chain employs TRBV7-9 and TRBJ1-2; D unclear. Per germline, CDR1 SEHNR and CDR2 FQNEAQ (reference sequence). This CDR3 spans 18 amino acids. Trimming stripped 7 bases from V and 2 bases from J, with 26 bases between. CDR3 sequence: CASTHEWLGSTENYGYTF. In nucleotides, the CDR3 is TGTGCCAGCACCCACGAATGGCTAGGTTCTACCGAAAACTATGGCTACACCTTC.

The CDR3 region is CASSMRGREQYF. CDR3 coding DNA: TGTGCCAGTAGTATGAGGGGGCGCGAGCAGTACTTC. The V and J genes are TRBV19 and TRBJ2-7, with TRBD1 matching over 7 bases. Germline V lookup: CDR1 LNHDA, CDR2 SQIVND (reference sequence). CDR3 size: 12 residues. Losses at the gene ends were 3 bases for V and 6 bases for J; bases not matched to a gene: 2.

The chain joins TRBV10-3 to TRBJ1-1; 7 bases are shared with TRBD1. With 6 bases clipped from V and 6 bases from J, the junction kept 10 bases outside the gene matches. The V gene's germline CDR1 is ENHRY and CDR2 SYGVKD. The CDR3 loop spans 14 amino acids. This CDR3 is CAISQTGQIPEAFF. The CDR3 nucleotides are TGTGCCATCAGCCAGACAGGGCAAATACCTGAAGCTTTCTTT.

This clone was found once. V gene TRBV5-4 combines with J gene TRBJ2-5, with 13 bases fitting TRBD2. This CDR3 spans 15 amino acids. Germline V CDR1 and CDR2: SGHNT, YYREEE (reference sequence). Trimming cost V 3 bases and J 2 bases; bases outside gene matches: 1. The CDR3 DNA reads TGTGCCAGCAGCTCGGGACTAGCGGGGCAAGAGACCCAGTACTTC. This codes for CASSSGLAGQETQYF. Based on the CDR3 plus reference TRBV5-4 and TRBJ2-5, the full variable domain is ETGVTQSPTHLIKTRGQQVTLRCSSQSGHNTVSWYQQALGQGPQFIFQYYREEENGRGNFPPRFSGLQFPNYSSELNVNALELDDSALYLCASSSGLAGQETQYFGPGTRLLVL.

The chain has TRBV27 and TRBJ2-1; D gene unclear. CDR1 MNHEY and CDR2 SMNVEV come from the germline V gene (reference sequence). V was trimmed by 5 bases and J by 6 bases, leaving 8 bases between them. The CDR3 extends over 12 amino acids. CDR3 residues: CASSEDSNEQFF. In DNA, the CDR3 is TGTGCCAGCAGTGAGGATAGCAATGAGCAGTTCTTC.

The gene calls are TRBV27 and TRBJ2-1; 9 positions match TRBD2. The CDR3 runs to 15 residues. V was clipped by 7 bases and J by 1 base; unmatched bases: 5. Germline lookup yields CDR1 MNHEY and CDR2 SMNVEV (reference sequence). CDR3 coding DNA: TGTGCCAGCAATACTCTAGCGGGATCCTACAATGAGCAGTTCTTC. This codes for CASNTLAGSYNEQFF.

This chain joins TRBV6-5 and TRBJ2-5; the D is unclear. This CDR3 is built from 14 residues. V lost 7 bases to trimming and J lost 5 bases, with 17 bases between them. The germline gives CDR1 MNHEY, CDR2 SVGAGI. CDR3 protein: CASKAQPFVETQYF. CDR3 DNA sequence: TGTGCCAGCAAGGCACAGCCTTTTGTGGAGACCCAGTACTTC.

This clone has only one observation. The V call is TRBV7-8, the J call TRBJ2-1, with TRBD2 identical over 14 bases. CDR1 is SGHVS, CDR2 FQNEAQ, per germline. V lost 4 bases and J lost 7; bases outside the gene matches: 15. This CDR3 comprises 19 residues. CDR3 bases: TGTGCCAGCAGCTCCCGTCTGACTAGCGGGAGGGCCTACTGGAATGAGCAGTTCTTC. It yields the protein CASSSRLTSGRAYWNEQFF.

The V and J genes are TRBV21-1 and TRBJ2-1; the table's D call TRBD2 went unverified against the DNA. TRBV21-1 represents a pseudogene. The CDR3 runs to 19 residues. The CDR3 region has the DNA TGTGCCAGCAGCAAAGCCAAAGGGAGAGCTAGGGGGGGTTACAATGAGCAGTTCTTC. It encodes CASSKAKGRARGGYNEQFF.

The V and J genes are TRBV5-4 and TRBJ2-2; 12 bases align to TRBD2. The CDR3 sequence is 16 residues long. V gave up 4 bases and J gave up 6 bases; unmatched junction bases: 7. CDR1 SGHNT and CDR2 YYREEE come from the germline V gene (reference sequence). The CDR3 loop reads CASSDRTSGTSGELFF. Here the CDR3 DNA reads TGTGCCAGCAGCGATAGGACTAGCGGGACGTCCGGGGAGCTGTTTTTT.

This chain connects TRBV29-1 to TRBJ2-7, with 10 bases fitting TRBD1. The CDR3 covers 16 residues. V lost 3 bases, J lost 6 bases, and 14 bases stayed unmatched. From germline, CDR1 is SQVTM and CDR2 ANQGSEA. The CDR3 reads CSVEVGAGTGVAEQYF. CDR3 DNA sequence: TGCAGCGTTGAGGTTGGGGCCGGGACAGGGGTGGCCGAGCAGTACTTC.

The rearrangement links TRBV5-1 to TRBJ2-7; no definite D call. The CDR3 is 14 amino acids. Germline V gene data show CDR1 as SGHRS and CDR2 as YFSETQ. V shed 1 base and J shed 2 bases, with 10 bases lying between them. The CDR3 reads CASSLRGSPYEQYF. The CDR3 DNA is TGCGCCAGCAGCTTGAGAGGCAGTCCCTACGAGCAGTACTTC.

Here the CDR3 DNA reads TGCAGCCCGGGACAGGGCTTAAGCGGTACGCAGTATTTT. It translates to CSPGQGLSGTQYF. The chain uses TRBV29-1 and TRBJ2-3, with 9 bases aligning to TRBD1. With 8 bases clipped from V and 8 bases from J, the junction kept 11 bases outside the gene matches. The germline gives CDR1 SQVTM, CDR2 ANQGSEA. CDR3 size: 13 residues.